This entry lists 17 T cell receptor beta chains sequenced from one sample in a study. TCRdb itself ran the RT-PCR reads through MiXCR, one entry per CDR3 protein. In the table there are fewer than 800,000 distinct CDR3 sequences, approximately 14% of which are singletons. Sequences were obtained from memory CD4+ T cells from blood. The receptor source for this set is a female donor in good health, serving as a healthy control.

This clonotype appeared a few times. The chain joins TRBV18 to TRBJ2-3; TRBD2 matches 9 bases. V shed 3 bases, J shed 5 bases, and the junction held 6 bases outside the gene matches. The length of the CDR3 is 15 residues. Germline CDR1 and CDR2: KGHSH and LQKENI. CDR3 bases: TGTGCCAGCTCACCCCCGGGACTAGCAGTAGATACGCAGTATTTT. It translates to CASSPPGLAVDTQYF.

The V gene is TRBV4-2, the J gene TRBJ2-1, with D hard to call. The CDR3 loop spans 15 amino acids. Trimming pared 0 bases from V and 4 bases from J, leaving 10 bases between. Germline V gene sequence: CDR1 LGHNA, CDR2 YNFKEQ. CDR3 in amino acids: CASSQDRAEYNEQFF. CDR3 bases: TGTGCCAGCAGCCAAGATCGTGCGGAATACAATGAGCAGTTCTTC.

This clonotype was observed at least ten times. The CDR3 sequence: CASSSSGPSTDTQYF. The CDR3 DNA follows: TGTGCCAGCAGCTCCAGCGGGCCTAGCACAGATACGCAGTATTTT. The rearrangement joins TRBV7-2 to TRBJ2-3, with D possibly being TRBD2 (6 bases). CDR1 and CDR2 (germline): SGHTA, FQGNSA. The V gene lost 4 bases and the J gene lost 0 bases, with 11 bases spanning the gap. This CDR3 has 15 amino acids.

At least ten counts were recorded for this clonotype. The chain has TRBV20-1 and TRBJ2-7; D is unclear. V was trimmed by 3 bases and J by 2 bases, leaving 2 bases between them. Germline CDR1 DFQATT, CDR2 SNEGSKA (reference sequence). The CDR3 has 10 residues. The CDR3 here is CSARAYEQYF. CDR3 bases: TGCAGTGCTAGGGCCTACGAGCAGTACTTC.

The CDR3 bases are TGTGCCAGCAGTTGGACTAGCGGGTACTACGAGCAGTACTTC. Translating it yields CASSWTSGYYEQYF. The chain employs TRBV28 and TRBJ2-7, with 11 nucleotides matching TRBD2. Germline-derived CDR1 and CDR2 are MDHEN and SYDVKM. Unmatched junction bases numbered 2, after V lost 4 bases and J lost 3 bases. The CDR3 is 14 residues long.

The chain is built from TRBV7-9 and TRBJ2-3; the match to TRBD2 covers 7 bases. V was clipped by 8 bases and J by 1 base; unmatched bases: 3. The CDR3 extends over 13 amino acids. Germline values: CDR1 SEHNR, CDR2 FQNEAQ (reference sequence). The CDR3 is CASGGVGTDTQYF. CDR3 bases: TGTGCCAGCGGGGGGGTAGGCACAGATACGCAGTATTTT.

This clonotype was found once. The V call is TRBV2, the J call TRBJ2-7, with D uncertain. V was cut by 7 bases and J by 1 base, with 14 bases left in between. The CDR3 consists of 14 residues. The germline CDR1 and CDR2 sequences are SNHLY and FYNNEI. Here the CDR3 reads CASTAHSTSYEQYF. CDR3 nucleotides: TGTGCCAGCACGGCCCACAGCACTTCCTACGAGCAGTACTTC.

The chain links TRBV5-1 to TRBJ2-2; TRBD1 is a possible D gene (6 bases). The CDR3 runs 15 residues. Germline V gene lookup returns CDR1 SGHRS and CDR2 YFSETQ. V was pared by 7 bases and J by 5 bases, with 18 bases between. CDR3 sequence reads: CASFPVAGVTGELFF. DNA for the CDR3: TGCGCCAGCTTTCCGGTGGCAGGGGTGACCGGGGAGCTGTTTTTT.

This clonotype was recorded at least ten times. The chain recombines TRBV6-5 with TRBJ1-5; TRBD1 aligns across 8 bases. The CDR3 totals 17 residues. V was clipped by 4 bases and J by 0 bases; unmatched bases: 8. Germline lookup yields CDR1 MNHEY and CDR2 SVGAGI. CDR3 sequence reads: CASSSGQGISSNQPQHF. The DNA for the CDR3 is TGTGCCAGCAGTTCTGGACAGGGAATATCTAGCAATCAGCCCCAGCATTTT.

This clonotype was found a few times. The chain is built from TRBV20-1 and TRBJ1-6; D is unclear. V was shortened by 8 bases and J by 8 bases, with 13 bases between the two germline ends. The germline gives CDR1 DFQATT, CDR2 SNEGSKA (reference sequence). The CDR3 has 12 residues. Here the CDR3 DNA reads TGCAGTTTTCTGCGGGAGGATTCACCCCTCCACTTT. Encoded protein: CSFLREDSPLHF.

The chain employs TRBV4-2 and TRBJ2-1; tentatively, D is TRBD1 or TRBD2 (5 bases each). This CDR3 spans 15 amino acids. The germline V and J ends were trimmed by 3 bases and 0 bases, with 9 bases remaining between them. CDR1 LGHNA and CDR2 YNFKEQ come from the germline V gene. The CDR3 DNA reads TGTGCCAGCAGCCAGCCCGGGACCTCCTACAATGAGCAGTTCTTC. Translation: CASSQPGTSYNEQFF.

The chain uses TRBV20-1 and TRBJ1-5; no definite D call. The CDR3 has 15 residues. The V gene's germline CDR1 is DFQATT and CDR2 SNEGSKA (reference sequence). V lost 2 bases and J 1 base, leaving 12 bases between the germline ends. The CDR3 DNA sequence: TGCAGTGCTAGATCCGGGGTGGCGAGCAATCAGCCCCAGCATTTT. Translated, it gives CSARSGVASNQPQHF.

This clonotype has just one count. This chain uses TRBV14 with TRBJ1-4, with D perhaps matching TRBD1 (5 bases). V was cut by 0 bases and J by 7 bases, with 12 bases left in between. This CDR3 has 15 residues. The germline V gene has CDR1 SGHDN and CDR2 FVKESK. This CDR3 reads CASSQEWGTREKLFF. DNA for the CDR3: TGTGCCAGCAGCCAAGAATGGGGGACCCGTGAAAAACTGTTTTTT.

This clonotype has just a few counts. The V gene is TRBV7-9, the J gene TRBJ2-5; tentatively, D is TRBD2 (7 bases). This CDR3 is built from 15 residues. Trimming took off 7 bases at V and 2 bases at J, with 17 bases between the two ends. The germline gives CDR1 SEHNR, CDR2 FQNEAQ (reference sequence). This CDR3 reads CASTQGGTAQETQYF. CDR3 DNA sequence: TGTGCCAGCACACAGGGAGGGACCGCGCAAGAGACCCAGTACTTC.

This clonotype was seen a handful of times. CDR3 sequence reads: CASSLFPGELFF. In DNA, the CDR3 is TGTGCCAGCAGTTTGTTCCCCGGGGAGCTGTTTTTT. J is TRBJ2-2 and V is TRBV28, with D unclear. Trimming pared 3 bases from V and 6 bases from J, leaving 5 bases between. CDR1 and CDR2 from the germline V gene are MDHEN and SYDVKM. CDR3 length: 12 amino acids.

This clonotype was counted many times. V is TRBV20-1 and J is TRBJ2-7; TRBD1 matches 7 bases. Germline CDR1 DFQATT, CDR2 SNEGSKA (reference sequence). This CDR3 has 13 residues. With 6 bases clipped from V and 5 bases from J, the junction kept 10 bases outside the gene matches. The CDR3 DNA is TGCAGTGCAATGACAGGGTTGGAGGACGAGCAGTACTTC. It specifies CSAMTGLEDEQYF.

This clonotype was seen a few times. The chain has TRBV3-1 and TRBJ2-7; TRBD2 is a possible D gene (5 bases). The germline V gene encodes CDR1 LGHDT and CDR2 YNNKEL (reference sequence). The CDR3 loop spans 14 amino acids. V gave up 8 bases and J gave up 1 base, with 15 bases separating them. For the CDR3, the DNA is TGTGCCAGCGCGGGCGGCCCCGCTTCCTACGAGCAGTACTTC. Protein sequence: CASAGGPASYEQYF.